This T cell receptor (beta chain) was captured by sequencing in a study of blood T cell repertoires in COVID-19. Study context: T cells, B-cell-depleted T cells, or PBMCs provided the cDNA or gDNA that served as material.

Sequencing was performed with immunoSEQ multiplex PCR; in TCRdb, only in-frame clones are kept and a portion is missing. Here the sample spans about 320,000 clones, about 85% being singletons. The V end lost 4 bases, the J end lost 7 bases, and 17 bases lay between the germline ends. The CDR3 spans 15 residues. Germline loops: CDR1 SGDLS, CDR2 YYNGEE. The age range of participants was 18 to 89 years, with residence in fewer than 25 US areas. In assigning cohorts, the study relied on participant-reported clinical history. This chain links TRBV9 with TRBJ1-4; D might be TRBD1 (6 bases). The sequence derives from a woman aged 25 to 39 who had been exposed to COVID-19. The sequencing sample was made of PBMCs or T cells enriched from blood (not recorded which). The CDR3 is CASSTAGGPSEKLFF. CDR3 DNA sequence: TGTGCCAGCAGCACCGCCGGGGGGCCCAGTGAAAAACTGTTTTTT.